Listed here are 5 T cell receptor beta chains from one sample, sequenced in a study of radiation and T cells in renal cell carcinoma. Repertoires were generated with immunoSEQ multiplex PCR, while TCRdb's copy carries only in-frame clones and drops some. Of roughly 86,000 clones detected, around four fifths appear once; the ten largest clones hold 9.4%. Time point defined: blood 4 weeks post-SBRT, at nephrectomy. Documented treatment: 15 Gy SBRT to primary tumor, nephrectomy 4 weeks later. The material was blood, obtained from a patient whose treatment included radiotherapy and nephrectomy. These receptors came from a man aged 45-65 years with renal cell carcinoma.

This clone was found a few times. The V gene is TRBV19, the J gene TRBJ1-1; TRBD1 is a possible D gene (5 bases). CDR1 is LNHDA and CDR2 is SQIVND in the germline V gene (reference sequence). The V and J ends lost 5 bases and 4 bases respectively, with 14 bases between them. CDR3 size: 14 residues. CDR3 region: CASSPSGGVTEAFF. Written as DNA, the CDR3 is TGTGCCAGTAGTCCTTCAGGAGGGGTCACTGAAGCTTTCTTT.

The rearrangement uses TRBV5-4 and TRBJ1-4, with no clear D. This CDR3 is 14 amino acids long. Trimming cost V 3 bases and J 5 bases, with 11 bases left between them. The germline gives CDR1 SGHNT, CDR2 YYREEE (reference sequence). The CDR3 sequence is CASSSGKRNEKLFF. CDR3 nucleotides: TGTGCCAGCAGCTCAGGAAAACGAAATGAAAAACTGTTTTTT.

The genes are TRBV29-1 and TRBJ1-1; 7 bases map to TRBD1. The trim removed 4 bases at V and 4 bases at J, leaving 15 bases unmatched. Germline CDR1 reads SQVTM; CDR2 reads ANQGSEA. The CDR3 sequence is 16 residues long. The CDR3 protein is CSVVPPFRGASTEAFF. The CDR3 DNA follows: TGCAGCGTTGTCCCCCCGTTCAGGGGGGCGAGCACTGAAGCTTTCTTT. Drawing the rest from reference TRBV29-1 and TRBJ1-1, the complete variable domain is SAVISQKPSRDICQRGTSLTIQCQVDSQVTMMFWYRQQPGQSLTLIATANQGSEATYESGFVIDKFPISRPNLTFSTLTVSNMSPEDSSIYLCSVVPPFRGASTEAFFGQGTRLTVV.

This clone came up a few times. The chain uses TRBV7-2 and TRBJ1-2, with D perhaps matching TRBD1 (5 bases). Germline CDR1 SGHTA, CDR2 FQGNSA. The CDR3 extends over 13 amino acids. The germline V and J ends were trimmed by 7 bases and 2 bases, with 11 bases remaining between them. The CDR3 DNA reads TGTGCCAGCACCCAGACAGCAAACTATGGCTACACCTTC. It translates to CASTQTANYGYTF.

CDR3 sequence: CASSYGRESQEQYF. As DNA, the CDR3 is TGTGCCAGCAGTTACGGGCGGGAGTCACAAGAGCAGTACTTC. The chain has TRBV6-5 and TRBJ2-7, with 7 bases fitting TRBD2. The germline gives CDR1 MNHEY, CDR2 SVGAGI. This CDR3 spans 14 amino acids. V lost 2 bases and J lost 7; bases outside the gene matches: 8.